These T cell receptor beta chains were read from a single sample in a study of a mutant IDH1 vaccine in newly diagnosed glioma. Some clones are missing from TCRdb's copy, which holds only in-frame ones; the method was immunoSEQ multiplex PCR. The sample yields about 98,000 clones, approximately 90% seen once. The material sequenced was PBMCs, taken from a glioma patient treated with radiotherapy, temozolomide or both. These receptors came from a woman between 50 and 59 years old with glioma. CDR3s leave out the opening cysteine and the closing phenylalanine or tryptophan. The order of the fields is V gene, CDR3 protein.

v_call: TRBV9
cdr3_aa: ASNRDGLTSGSNTDTQY

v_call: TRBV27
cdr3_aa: ASSLSWGSDQPQH

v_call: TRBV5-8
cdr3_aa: ASSSPSWGQVSYEQY

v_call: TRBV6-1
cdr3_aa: ASSGGYEQY

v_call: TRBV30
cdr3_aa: AWQGVGYEQY

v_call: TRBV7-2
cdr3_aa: ASSRDSSGNTIY

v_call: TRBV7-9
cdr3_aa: ASSEWEQGMNTEAF

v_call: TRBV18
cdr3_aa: ASSPGTGFSTLH

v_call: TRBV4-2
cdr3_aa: ASSQGTRRASGYNEQF

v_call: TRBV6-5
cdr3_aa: ASSYLGGEQY

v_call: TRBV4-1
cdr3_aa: ASSQEGAGDRETQY

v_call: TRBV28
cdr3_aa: ASSFGSAHNEQF

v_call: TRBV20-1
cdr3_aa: SARWGETQY

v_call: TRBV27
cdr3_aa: ASRPIQGNSPLH

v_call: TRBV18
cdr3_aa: ASSPPGTGNSGNTIY

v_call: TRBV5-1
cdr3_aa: ASSPGQGNTGELF

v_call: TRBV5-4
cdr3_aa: ASRIGGKGPEAF

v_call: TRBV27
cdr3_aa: ASSQYRPGSSYEQY

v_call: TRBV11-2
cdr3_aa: ASSSDIGNTEAF

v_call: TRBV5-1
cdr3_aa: ASSELDGYT

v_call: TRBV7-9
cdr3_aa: ASSLGQLSNMNTEAF

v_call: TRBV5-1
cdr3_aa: ASSLALAEYNEQF

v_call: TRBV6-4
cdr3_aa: ASSGGAGNEQF

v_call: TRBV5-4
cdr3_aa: ASSPFPTENTEAF

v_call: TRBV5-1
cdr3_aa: ASSLIPERSYEQY

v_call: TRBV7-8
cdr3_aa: ASRNKGQFQETQY

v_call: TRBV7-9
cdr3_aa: ASSLSDRLGYT

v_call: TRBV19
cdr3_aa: ASILLSADYNEQF

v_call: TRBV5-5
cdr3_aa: ASSLYMAGEAGELF

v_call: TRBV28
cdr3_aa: ASIKRGFSETQY

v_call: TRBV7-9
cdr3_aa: ASSSRDRGRNTGELF

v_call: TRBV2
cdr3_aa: ASSAVRSYEQY

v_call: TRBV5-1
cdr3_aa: ASSLAQKGDEQF

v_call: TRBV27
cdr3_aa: ASSTAWDRGNTIY

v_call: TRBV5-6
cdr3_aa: ASSLRDRKETQY

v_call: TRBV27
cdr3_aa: ASSFSSGNSYEQY

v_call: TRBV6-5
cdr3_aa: ASSGGPIGETQY

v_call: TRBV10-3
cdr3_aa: AISALQTSYEQY

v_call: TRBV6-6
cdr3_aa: ASSWAYEQY

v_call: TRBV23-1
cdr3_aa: ASTLQETQY

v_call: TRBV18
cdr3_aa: ASSPDYSNQPQH

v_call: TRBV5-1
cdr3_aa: ASSPRSGVADTQY

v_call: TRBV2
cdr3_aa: ASSEAGRQGRNTEAF